This is a list of T cell receptor beta chains from one sample in a study of shared T cell receptors in the human thymus. Sequencing used immunoSEQ multiplex PCR; TCRdb keeps in-frame clones, though not all of them. The profile shows about 730,000 clones, roughly 85% of them singletons. The same sample was also used in a study of human thymus T cells.

Specimen: thymocytes. The receptors shown here come from a girl under three years old with a congenital heart defect. Each CDR3 is given with its conserved first and last residue. D genes are given only for firm matches. Clone size is shown for a subset of rows, as once, few, many or a class of expanded clone.

d_call clone_size j_call v_call cdr3_nt cdr3_aa
NA NA TRBJ1-5 TRBV30 TGTGCCTGGAGTGTCCGTTTCCGATCCGGAGGGGATTCCGGCAATCAGCCCCAGCATTTT CAWSVRFRSGGDSGNQPQHF
NA NA TRBJ1-1 TRBV5-1 TGCGCCAGCAGCTTTAGGGGCGGCCAGAACACTGAAGCTTTCTTT CASSFRGGQNTEAFF
TRBD2 NA TRBJ2-5 TRBV10-3 TGTGCCATCAGACCCTACCGGGGGGTCCAAGAGACCCAGTACTTC CAIRPYRGVQETQYF
NA NA TRBJ1-2 TRBV9 TGTGCCAGCAGCCCCTTTAATAGGGGTTGGGACACCTATGGCTACACCTTC CASSPFNRGWDTYGYTF
NA NA TRBJ2-3 TRBV6-6 TGTGCCAGCAGTTACGGGCCCACAGATACGCAGTATTTT CASSYGPTDTQYF
NA NA TRBJ1-1 TRBV25-1 TGTGCCAGCAGTGAATCGCGGGGCGGAAAAGGTGTTAGCACTGAAGCTTTCTTT CASSESRGGKGVSTEAFF
NA NA TRBJ1-1 TRBV7-3 TGTGCCAGCAGCCCAAGCTTGGGCAGGGCGGGAAGGTGGGCACCGAACACTGAAGCTTTCTTT CASSPSLGRAGRWAPNTEAFF
NA NA TRBJ1-2 TRBV6-1 TGTGCCAGCAACGGTGATGGCTACACCTTC CASNGDGYTF
NA NA TRBJ2-7 TRBV5-1 TGCGCCAGCAGCTTGATCCGTTCGGACTCGTCGCCCTACGAGCAGTACTTC CASSLIRSDSSPYEQYF
TRBD1 NA TRBJ2-7 TRBV6-1 TGTGCCAGCAGTGCACCAGGACAGGCTTCTGACGAGCAGTACTTC CASSAPGQASDEQYF
NA NA TRBJ2-5 TRBV11-2 TGTGCCAGCAGCTTAGCCTTCCAAGAGACCCAGTACTTC CASSLAFQETQYF
TRBD1 NA TRBJ2-5 TRBV6-7 TGTGCCAGCACCGTAACCCAGGGGGTGGTGGAGACCCAGTACTTC CASTVTQGVVETQYF
TRBD1 NA TRBJ1-1 TRBV10-3 TGTGCCATCAGTGAGTCGAAGGTCGGACAGGGAGGGACTGAAGCTTTCTTT CAISESKVGQGGTEAFF
NA NA TRBJ1-2 TRBV5-1 TGCGCCAGCAGCTTCCCGGGACACATTAACTATGGCTACACCTTC CASSFPGHINYGYTF
NA once TRBJ1-2 TRBV6-5 TGTGCCAGCAAGGGGGTAGGCGGTGGCTACACCTTC CASKGVGGGYTF
TRBD2 few TRBJ2-1 TRBV4-1 TGCGCCAGCAGCCAAGAGGCCCTAGCGGCCTCCTACAATGAGCAGTTCTTC CASSQEALAASYNEQFF
NA NA TRBJ2-3 TRBV6-6 TGTGCCAGCAGTTCAAACACAGATACGCAGTATTTT CASSSNTDTQYF
TRBD1 NA TRBJ2-1 TRBV9 TGTGCCAGCAGCTTTCGCCAGGGGGCAAGTAATGAGCAGTTCTTC CASSFRQGASNEQFF
TRBD2 NA TRBJ2-1 TRBV7-9 TGTGCCAGCAGCCCACGACTAGCGGGGGGCAATGAGCAGTTCTTC CASSPRLAGGNEQFF
TRBD2 NA TRBJ2-7 TRBV9 TGTGCCAGCAGCCCAGATGGACTAGCGGGCTACGAGCAGTACTTC CASSPDGLAGYEQYF
TRBD1 NA TRBJ1-1 TRBV5-1 TGCGCCAGCAGCTTGGCCAGAGGTTCTTCGGGGCTAATGAGGGGGCGAACTGAAGCTTTCTTT CASSLARGSSGLMRGRTEAFF
TRBD1 NA TRBJ2-7 TRBV27 TGTGCCAGCGGTAAGACAGGGGAAACCTACGAGCAGTACTTC CASGKTGETYEQYF
TRBD1 NA TRBJ1-1 TRBV11-2 TGTGCCAGCAGCTTAGGACGGACAGGGCCGCCCGGGAACACTGAAGCTTTCTTT CASSLGRTGPPGNTEAFF
TRBD1 NA TRBJ2-3 TRBV5-1 TGCGCCAGCATCCCCGGGACAGGGCGTTCAGATACGCAGTATTTT CASIPGTGRSDTQYF
TRBD2 NA TRBJ2-1 TRBV27 TGTGCCAGCAGTTTAGAGGCGGGGGGCCCGAGCTCCTACAATGAGCAGTTCTTC CASSLEAGGPSSYNEQFF
NA NA TRBJ1-3 TRBV5-1 TGCGCCAGCAGCTTGGGGACATATAAAGCTGGAAACACCATATATTTT CASSLGTYKAGNTIYF
NA NA TRBJ1-2 TRBV11-1 TGTGCCAGCAGCCCTAGGGCAGGGTTAAACTATGGCTACACCTTC CASSPRAGLNYGYTF
TRBD1 once TRBJ1-1 TRBV28 TGTGCCAGCAGTCCTGACAGGGTCACTGAAGCTTTCTTT CASSPDRVTEAFF
NA NA TRBJ1-1 TRBV5-5 TGTGCCAGCAGCTCCAGAGATACATTAGCCATGAACACTGAAGCTTTCTTT CASSSRDTLAMNTEAFF
TRBD2 NA TRBJ2-2 TRBV5-6 TGTGCCAGCAACGAGAGGGGCCTAGCGGGGGCTTACACCGGGGAGCTGTTTTTT CASNERGLAGAYTGELFF
NA NA TRBJ1-2 TRBV29-1 TGCAGCGTTCCAGACAGCTTTGCTAACTATGGCTACACCTTC CSVPDSFANYGYTF
NA NA TRBJ2-1 TRBV15 TGTGCCACCAGCAGAGATGGCGGGACGTATGACAATGAGCAGTTCTTC CATSRDGGTYDNEQFF
NA NA TRBJ2-1 TRBV7-2 TGTGCCAGCAGCATAAATGAGCAGTTCTTC CASSINEQFF
TRBD2 NA TRBJ2-3 TRBV6-5 TGTGCCAGCAGTTACCTGAGCGGGGGGTTAGATACGCAGTATTTT CASSYLSGGLDTQYF
NA NA TRBJ1-6 TRBV2 TGTGCCAGCAGTGAAAGGAGCGGGGCCGGATCACCCCTCCACTTT CASSERSGAGSPLHF
NA NA TRBJ1-2 TRBV15 TGTGCCACCAGCATTCTGGGGCCGGGGGGTATATATGGCTACACCTTC CATSILGPGGIYGYTF
TRBD1 NA TRBJ1-1 TRBV5-1 TGCGCCAGCAGAATGGGACAGACGAACACTGAAGCTTTCTTT CASRMGQTNTEAFF
TRBD1 NA TRBJ1-2 TRBV7-8 TGTGCCAGCAGCGCCCGGGACAGCGATCTTGGCTACACCTTC CASSARDSDLGYTF
NA NA TRBJ1-1 TRBV19 TGTGCCAGTAGTATAGGCAGTCTGAACACTGAAGCTTTCTTT CASSIGSLNTEAFF
NA NA TRBJ1-4 TRBV27 TGTGCCAGCACTTACCTAGAGGGAACTAATGAAAAACTGTTTTTT CASTYLEGTNEKLFF
NA NA TRBJ1-4 TRBV6-6 TGTGCCAGCAGAAGCGGGAGGAATGAAAAACTGTTTTTT CASRSGRNEKLFF
NA NA TRBJ2-5 TRBV29-1 TGCAGCGTTGCCCTTGGAGGAGAGACCCAGTACTTC CSVALGGETQYF
TRBD1 NA TRBJ1-1 TRBV9 TGTGCCAGCGGGACAGGCGGAAACACTGAAGCTTTCTTT CASGTGGNTEAFF
TRBD2 NA TRBJ2-7 TRBV5-6 TGTGCCAGCAGCTTAGGGCTAGCGGGGACTTACTACGAGCAGTACTTC CASSLGLAGTYYEQYF
TRBD1 NA TRBJ1-2 TRBV7-9 TGTGCCAGCAGCCCGGATCGGACAGGGGGTTATGGCTACACCTTC CASSPDRTGGYGYTF
TRBD1 NA TRBJ1-2 TRBV28 TGTGCCAGCAGACCCGGACAGGGGTATGGCTACACCTTC CASRPGQGYGYTF
TRBD2 NA TRBJ2-7 TRBV12-5 TGTGCTAGTGGTTTGGTACGGACTAGCGGGGGGCCACGCTCCTACGAGCAGTACTTC CASGLVRTSGGPRSYEQYF
NA NA TRBJ2-7 TRBV5-6 TGTGCCAGCAGGCCCAAGCCCACTAGCCCGGGCCCCTCGCAGCAGTACTTC CASRPKPTSPGPSQQYF
TRBD1 once TRBJ2-7 TRBV5-6 TGTGCCAGCAGCTACAGGGACAGGGGAATTTACGAGCAGTACTTC CASSYRDRGIYEQYF
NA NA TRBJ2-6 TRBV9 TGTGCCAGCAGCGTAGTAGGCGACAGCCCATCTCTAAGTGCCAACGTCCTGACTTTC CASSVVGDSPSLSANVLTF
NA NA TRBJ1-4 TRBV28 TGTGCCAGCAGTTTACCCAGGGAAGGGAGGGAGACTAATGAAAAACTGTTTTTT CASSLPREGRETNEKLFF
TRBD2 NA TRBJ2-7 TRBV6-5 TGTGCCAGCAGTTCTGGGGGGGTTCGGCAGCCTAATTTACAGTACTTC CASSSGGVRQPNLQYF
TRBD1 once TRBJ1-1 TRBV5-6 TGTGCCAGCAGCCCATGGACAGGGGGCGCGTTGAACACTGAAGCTTTCTTT CASSPWTGGALNTEAFF
NA NA TRBJ1-2 TRBV10-3 TGTGCCATCAGTGAGTCCACCGGGACACATGGCTACACCTTC CAISESTGTHGYTF
NA NA TRBJ1-1 TRBV28 TGTGCCACCCGGGGGTTGGTGAACACTGAAGCTTTCTTT CATRGLVNTEAFF
NA NA TRBJ1-2 TRBV18 TGTGCCAGCTCACCACCGAATACAGGGCAGATACAAAACTATGGCTACACCTTC CASSPPNTGQIQNYGYTF
TRBD2 NA TRBJ2-1 TRBV19 TGTGCCAGTAGTAGAACGGGGGGGCCTGCCTACAATGAGCAGTTCTTC CASSRTGGPAYNEQFF
NA NA TRBJ2-1 TRBV27 TGTGCCAGCAGTCCGCGGACAGCTTTAACTTACAATGAGCAGTTCTTC CASSPRTALTYNEQFF
NA NA TRBJ2-2 TRBV11-2 TGTGCCAGCACCCCTTGGTGGACACCCCTAGGGACCGGGGAGCTGTTTTTT CASTPWWTPLGTGELFF